This T cell receptor (beta chain) is from a study of T-cell reconstitution after alpha-beta-depleted transplantation in children. General study points: The study reportedly traced alpha-beta T cells about two months after transplant to several hundred expanded graft clones. T-cell numbers and diversity one year post-transplant derived largely from freshly generated T cells. Some patients' high day-60 TCRbeta diversity was attributed to recipient cells surviving conditioning.

This clonotype was detected many times. Its antigen is still unknown. CDR3 length: 14 amino acids. V shed 6 bases and J shed 1 base, with 12 bases lying between them. Preparation of the TCRbeta library involved a method that used unique molecular identifiers. TCRdb itself ran the PCR reads through MiXCR, one entry per CDR3 protein. Of over 400,000 distinct CDR3 sequences listed, 43% are singletons. The origin of this receptor is a girl aged 2-9 years with aplastic anemia, due to receive a stem cell transplant. This chain joins TRBV12-3 or TRBV12-4 and TRBJ1-1; D not certain. This specimen was PBMCs, taken before TCRalphabeta/CD19-depleted stem cell transplant. CDR3 nucleotides: TGTGCCAGCAGAGCCGTGGCAAGGAACACTGAAGCTTTCTTT. Translation: CASRAVARNTEAFF.